What follows are 7 T cell receptor beta chains derived from one specimen sequenced in a study of T-cell reconstitution after alpha-beta-depleted transplantation in children. TCRbeta library construction was performed incorporating unique molecular identifiers. Each CDR3 protein is one row after TCRdb ran MiXCR on the PCR reads. The table shows 190,000 or so distinct CDR3 sequences, with roughly 6.3% occurring only once. Sequencing was performed on PBMCs, taken before TCRalphabeta/CD19-depleted stem cell transplant. All receptors derive from a girl younger than two with combined immunodeficiency, due to receive a stem cell transplant.

This clonotype was counted ten times or more. The chain uses TRBV20-1 and TRBJ1-2, with D unresolved. V shed 6 bases and J shed 4 bases, with 12 bases lying between them. The V gene's germline CDR1 is DFQATT and CDR2 SNEGSKA (reference sequence). This CDR3 is built from 12 residues. The CDR3 nucleotides are TGCAGTGCCGGACTCACGGGCTATGGCTACACCTTC. It encodes CSAGLTGYGYTF.

Notes on this clonotype: A much larger clone is a single base away; this may be a read error. The chain uses TRBV5-1 and TRBJ2-1; D not resolved. The V gene's germline CDR1 is SGHRS and CDR2 YFSETQ. The CDR3 runs 15 residues. V lost 0 bases to trimming and J lost 2 bases, with 9 bases between them. The CDR3: CASSLAGVAYNEQFF. Written as DNA, the CDR3 is TGCGCCAGCAGCTTGGCCGGAGTAGCCTACAATGAGCAGTTCTTC.

The sample holds many counts of this clonotype. V and J are TRBV6-5 and TRBJ2-1; 8 bases line up with TRBD2. Trimming took 0 bases from V and 3 from J; bases not matched to a gene: 4. The CDR3 covers 16 residues. CDR1 and CDR2 from the germline V gene are MNHEY and SVGAGI. CDR3 loop: CASSYSGTRGYNEQFF. The CDR3 DNA reads TGTGCCAGCAGTTACTCAGGGACTAGGGGCTACAATGAGCAGTTCTTC.

This clonotype showed up many times. V and J are TRBV4-2 and TRBJ2-7, with a tentative D call TRBD1 (6 bases). In germline, CDR1 is LGHNA, CDR2 YNFKEQ. This CDR3 region has 16 residues. Trimming left V 2 bases short and J 3 bases short, with 17 bases between. This chain's CDR3 is CASSQTTGPRDYEQYF. The CDR3 coding sequence is TGTGCCAGCAGCCAAACGACAGGACCTCGGGACTACGAGCAGTACTTC.

V and J are TRBV7-8 and TRBJ2-7; D is undetermined. This CDR3 region has 14 residues. The V gene's germline CDR1 is SGHVS and CDR2 FQNEAQ. Trimming shortened V by 0 bases and J by 2 bases, and 8 bases separated the two germline ends. The CDR3 protein is CASSLAGNAYEQYF. In DNA form, the CDR3 reads TGTGCCAGCAGCTTAGCGGGTAACGCCTACGAGCAGTACTTC.

This clonotype was detected many times. CDR3 nucleotide sequence: TGCAGCGTTGAGTTGGCGACAGGCTTTGAAGCTTTCTTT. Protein sequence: CSVELATGFEAFF. The V and J genes are TRBV29-1 and TRBJ1-1; tentatively, D is TRBD1 (6 bases). Looked up from germline, CDR1 is SQVTM and CDR2 is ANQGSEA. Trimming cost V 3 bases and J 7 bases, with 15 bases left between them. This CDR3 comprises 13 residues.

This clonotype was detected ten times or more. The CDR3 DNA follows: TGCAGCGGGATAGGGACTAGCGGGAGTCGATTCCAAAACAATGAGCAGTTCTTC. Its protein product is CSGIGTSGSRFQNNEQFF. The rearrangement uses TRBV29-1 and TRBJ2-1; 14 bases align to TRBD2. The germline V gene has CDR1 SQVTM and CDR2 ANQGSEA. This CDR3 has 18 amino acids. The trim removed 7 bases at V and 5 bases at J, leaving 16 bases unmatched.